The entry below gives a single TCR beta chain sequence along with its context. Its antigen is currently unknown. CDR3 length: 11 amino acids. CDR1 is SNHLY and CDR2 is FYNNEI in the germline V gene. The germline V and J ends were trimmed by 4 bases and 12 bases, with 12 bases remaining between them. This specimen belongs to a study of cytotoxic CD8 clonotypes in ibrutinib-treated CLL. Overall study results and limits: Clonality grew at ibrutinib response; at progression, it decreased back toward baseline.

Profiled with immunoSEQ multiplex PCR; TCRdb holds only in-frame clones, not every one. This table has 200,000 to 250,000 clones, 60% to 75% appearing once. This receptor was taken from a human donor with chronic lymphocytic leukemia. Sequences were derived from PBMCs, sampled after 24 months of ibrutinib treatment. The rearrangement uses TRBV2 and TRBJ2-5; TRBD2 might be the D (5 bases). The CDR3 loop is CASSGRTFEYF. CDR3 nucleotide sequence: TGTGCCAGCAGTGGTAGGACTTTCGAGTACTTC.